Below are 22 T cell receptor beta chains sequenced from a single sample in a study of blood T cell repertoires in COVID-19. Produced via immunoSEQ multiplex PCR; TCRdb's table is partial and in-frame only. The sample includes roughly 50,000 clones, 70% to 90% seen only once; the top ten take roughly a third. Sequences were obtained from peripheral blood. Receptors were obtained from a woman aged 80 or over with COVID-19, enrolled during active disease.

This chain connects TRBV2 to TRBJ1-5, with a tentative D call TRBD1 (5 bases). Trimming stripped 0 bases from V and 6 bases from J, with 12 bases between. This CDR3 has 15 residues. The V gene's germline CDR1 is SNHLY and CDR2 FYNNEI. In DNA form, the CDR3 reads TGTGCCAGCAGTGAAGCTATCCAGGGAAGTCAGCCCCAGCATTTT. Residues: CASSEAIQGSQPQHF.

V gene TRBV7-9 combines with J gene TRBJ1-2, with 8 bases that match TRBD1. Germline assignment: CDR1 SEHNR and CDR2 FQNEAQ (reference sequence). The CDR3 runs 16 residues. V trimming: 5 bases; J trimming: 2 bases; junction bases outside the gene matches: 10. CDR3 sequence (DNA): TGTGCCAGCAGCCCTACGGGAACAGGGGGGAACTATGGCTACACCTTC. This encodes CASSPTGTGGNYGYTF. The variable domain in full, with the rest retrieved from reference TRBV7-9 and TRBJ1-2, is DTGVSQNPRHKITKRGQNVTFRCDPISEHNRLYWYRQTLGQGPEFLTYFQNEAQLEKSRLLSDRFSAERPKGSFSTLEIQRTEQGDSAMYLCASSPTGTGGNYGYTFGSGTRLTVV.

This sequence joins TRBV5-5 and TRBJ1-1; the D gene is possibly TRBD1 (6 bases). The germline V and J ends were trimmed by 1 base and 1 base, with 8 bases remaining between them. The length of the CDR3 is 14 residues. The germline CDR1 and CDR2 sequences are SGHKS and YYEKEE (reference sequence). The CDR3 DNA sequence: TGTGCCAGCAGCTTGCAGGGGAGGAACACTGAAGCTTTCTTT. Translation gives CASSLQGRNTEAFF.

This chain uses TRBV4-2 with TRBJ2-5, with a weak D call TRBD2 (6 bases). The germline gives CDR1 LGHNA, CDR2 YNFKEQ. Trimming removed 3 bases at V and 5 bases at J, with 10 bases between. This CDR3 has 13 residues. The CDR3 here is CASSQGRIETQYF. CDR3 DNA: TGTGCCAGCAGCCAGGGGAGGATCGAGACCCAGTACTTC.

The chain is built from TRBV4-3 and TRBJ2-3; TRBD2 matches at 14 bases. This CDR3 comprises 15 residues. V was clipped by 0 bases and J by 14 bases; unmatched bases: 7. Germline CDR1 and CDR2: LGHNA and YSLEER. CDR3 protein: CASSQDPRLAGGVYF. The CDR3 nucleotides read TGCGCCAGCAGCCAAGATCCCCGACTAGCGGGAGGGGTGTATTTT.

This clone was detected only a few times. The V and J genes are TRBV7-8 and TRBJ1-2; D ambiguous. The V and J ends lost 5 bases and 2 bases respectively, with 18 bases between them. The CDR3 is 16 residues long. CDR1 and CDR2 from the germline V gene are SGHVS and FQNEAQ. The CDR3: CASSQAGTMGNYGYTF. CDR3 nucleotide sequence: TGTGCCAGCAGCCAGGCGGGTACCATGGGGAACTATGGCTACACCTTC.

This clone occurred a few times. This chain links TRBV4-3 with TRBJ2-7; D unclear. The CDR3 is 14 residues long. Per germline, CDR1 LGHNA and CDR2 YSLEER. Trimming stripped 4 bases from V and 5 bases from J, with 15 bases between. The CDR3 is CASSRFPGSNEQYF. The CDR3 region has the DNA TGCGCCAGCAGCCGGTTCCCGGGTTCGAACGAGCAGTACTTC.

The rearrangement links TRBV14 to TRBJ1-2; 7 bases match TRBD1. Losses at the gene ends were 4 bases for V and 3 bases for J; bases not matched to a gene: 2. CDR3 length: 13 amino acids. Germline CDR1 reads SGHDN; CDR2 reads FVKESK. The CDR3 nucleotides read TGTGCCAGCAGCCGCGACAGGGACTATGGCTACACCTTC. Protein: CASSRDRDYGYTF. Drawing the rest from reference TRBV14 and TRBJ1-2, the complete variable domain is EAGVTQFPSHSVIEKGQTVTLRCDPISGHDNLYWYRRVMGKEIKFLLHFVKESKQDESGMPNNRFLAERTGGTYSTLKVQPAELEDSGVYFCASSRDRDYGYTFGSGTRLTVV.

This clone was recorded once. The rearrangement links TRBV11-3 to TRBJ2-5, with D possibly matching TRBD2 (6 bases). CDR3 length: 15 amino acids. The V and J ends lost 4 bases and 4 bases respectively, with 16 bases between them. Germline values: CDR1 SGHNT, CDR2 YENEEA. CDR3 amino acids: CASSSGRPGVETQYF. For the CDR3, the DNA is TGTGCCAGCAGCTCCGGCCGTCCGGGGGTAGAGACCCAGTACTTC.

The V gene is TRBV5-4, the J gene TRBJ1-1; the D is unclear. The CDR3 sequence is 15 residues long. The ends were cut back, 1 base at V and 4 bases at J, with 14 bases in the middle. Germline CDR1 is SGHNT and CDR2 is YYREEE (reference sequence). The CDR3 sequence is CASSLTASLGTEAFF. The CDR3 nucleotides are TGTGCCAGCAGCTTGACAGCCTCCTTGGGCACTGAAGCTTTCTTT.

The chain carries TRBV12-5 and TRBJ1-2; D not resolved. Trimming took 3 bases from V and 0 from J, leaving 5 bases between them. This CDR3 comprises 13 residues. Germline CDR1 reads LGHNT; CDR2 reads FRNRAP. CDR3 bases: TGTGCTAGTGGTTTCGGTCCTAACTATGGCTACACCTTC. Protein product: CASGFGPNYGYTF.

V usage is TRBV25-1 and J usage is TRBJ2-7; D call uncertain. V was cut by 2 bases and J by 5 bases, with 10 bases left in between. The CDR3 is 13 residues long. Germline V gives CDR1 MGHDK, CDR2 SYGVNS. The CDR3 DNA is TGTGCCAGCAGTGAAGCGTGGGCCAACGAGCAGTACTTC. Its protein product is CASSEAWANEQYF.

This chain uses TRBV4-2 with TRBJ1-1; D perhaps matches TRBD1 (5 bases). V lost 1 base, J lost 1 base, and 13 bases lay in between. The germline V gene has CDR1 LGHNA and CDR2 YNFKEQ. CDR3 length: 16 residues. The CDR3 DNA follows: TGTGCCAGCAGCCAAGGGGAAGGGGCGAAGAACACTGAAGCTTTCTTT. Its protein product is CASSQGEGAKNTEAFF.

The rearrangement uses TRBV6-2 or TRBV6-3 and TRBJ2-7; 10 positions agree with TRBD1. The V segment lost 5 bases and the J segment 5 bases; nucleotides outside the gene matches: 6. The CDR3 contains 14 residues. Germline CDR1 MNHEY, CDR2 SVGEGT. The CDR3 sequence: CASSDRGPKDEQYF. DNA of the CDR3: TGTGCCAGCAGTGACAGGGGGCCGAAGGACGAGCAGTACTTC.

The chain joins TRBV2 to TRBJ2-1; 7 nucleotides agree with TRBD2. The ends lost 1 base at V and 10 bases at J; junction bases unmatched: 7. There are 14 residues in the CDR3. Germline CDR1 reads SNHLY; CDR2 reads FYNNEI. The CDR3: CASSEGASGGEQFF. The CDR3 nucleotides read TGTGCCAGCAGTGAAGGGGCTAGCGGTGGGGAGCAGTTCTTC.

V and J are TRBV10-3 and TRBJ1-6, with 9 bases fitting TRBD1. J lost 7 bases, V lost 6 bases, and 4 bases had no gene match. Germline loops: CDR1 ENHRY, CDR2 SYGVKD. CDR3 length: 14 amino acids. The chain's CDR3 is CAISTGGDNSPLHF. The DNA for the CDR3 is TGTGCCATCAGCACAGGGGGCGACAATTCACCCCTCCACTTT.

This sequence joins TRBV11-3 and TRBJ2-1, with 8 nucleotides matching TRBD2. The CDR3 loop spans 17 amino acids. The V gene's germline CDR1 is SGHNT and CDR2 YENEEA. Trimming cost V 1 base and J 8 bases; bases outside gene matches: 13. The CDR3 sequence is CASSLATGGSGKDEQFF. CDR3 bases: TGTGCCAGCAGCTTAGCCACGGGAGGTAGCGGGAAGGATGAGCAGTTCTTC.

The table lists this clone with a count of one. The rearrangement joins TRBV4-2 to TRBJ1-3; D call uncertain. CDR1 is LGHNA, CDR2 YNFKEQ, per germline. V lost 0 bases and J 0 bases, leaving 12 bases between the germline ends. This CDR3 has 17 residues. This CDR3 is CASSQDTAAHSGNTIYF. Written as DNA, the CDR3 is TGTGCCAGCAGCCAAGATACAGCCGCCCACTCTGGAAACACCATATATTTT.

The gene calls are TRBV5-1 and TRBJ1-6, with D possibly being TRBD1 (5 bases). The CDR3 length is 14 residues. V was pared by 0 bases and J by 7 bases, with 8 bases between. CDR1 is SGHRS, CDR2 YFSETQ, per germline. This CDR3 reads CASSLEGSNSPLHF. The CDR3 nucleotides read TGCGCCAGCAGCTTGGAGGGGTCGAATTCACCCCTCCACTTT.

This clone was counted a few times. The V gene is TRBV11-3, the J gene TRBJ2-1, with TRBD1 matching 8 bases. Germline V gene data show CDR1 as SGHNT and CDR2 as YENEEA. This CDR3 is built from 15 residues. V lost 5 bases, J lost 1 base, and 4 bases stayed unmatched. The chain's CDR3 is CASSPRTGSYNEQFF. The CDR3 DNA sequence: TGTGCCAGCAGCCCCCGGACAGGGTCCTACAATGAGCAGTTCTTC.

V is TRBV5-4 and J is TRBJ2-5; 8 nucleotides line up with TRBD1. Trimming took 1 base from V and 4 from J; bases not matched to a gene: 9. The germline V gene has CDR1 SGHNT and CDR2 YYREEE (reference sequence). The length of the CDR3 is 16 residues. The CDR3 is CASSLRQGAIGETQYF. The CDR3 nucleotides are TGTGCCAGCAGCTTGCGGCAGGGGGCGATAGGAGAGACCCAGTACTTC.

The rearrangement joins TRBV2 to TRBJ1-1; 7 bases align to TRBD1. The length of the CDR3 is 14 residues. In germline, CDR1 is SNHLY, CDR2 FYNNEI. Losses at the gene ends were 4 bases for V and 1 base for J; bases not matched to a gene: 3. CDR3 sequence reads: CASSVDRANTEAFF. The CDR3 bases are TGTGCCAGCAGTGTCGACAGGGCGAACACTGAAGCTTTCTTT.